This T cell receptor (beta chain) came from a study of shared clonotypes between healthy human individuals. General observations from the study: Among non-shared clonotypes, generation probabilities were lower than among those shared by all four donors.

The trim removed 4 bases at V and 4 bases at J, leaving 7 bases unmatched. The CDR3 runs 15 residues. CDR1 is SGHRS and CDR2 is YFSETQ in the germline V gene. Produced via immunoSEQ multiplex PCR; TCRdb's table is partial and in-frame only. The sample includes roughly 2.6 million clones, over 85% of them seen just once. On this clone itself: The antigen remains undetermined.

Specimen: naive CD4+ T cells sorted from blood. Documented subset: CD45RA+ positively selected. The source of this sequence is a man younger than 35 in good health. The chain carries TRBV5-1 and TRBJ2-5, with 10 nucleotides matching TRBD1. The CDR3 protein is CASSRMTGGGETQYF. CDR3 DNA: TGCGCCAGCAGCCGGATGACAGGGGGCGGAGAGACCCAGTACTTC.